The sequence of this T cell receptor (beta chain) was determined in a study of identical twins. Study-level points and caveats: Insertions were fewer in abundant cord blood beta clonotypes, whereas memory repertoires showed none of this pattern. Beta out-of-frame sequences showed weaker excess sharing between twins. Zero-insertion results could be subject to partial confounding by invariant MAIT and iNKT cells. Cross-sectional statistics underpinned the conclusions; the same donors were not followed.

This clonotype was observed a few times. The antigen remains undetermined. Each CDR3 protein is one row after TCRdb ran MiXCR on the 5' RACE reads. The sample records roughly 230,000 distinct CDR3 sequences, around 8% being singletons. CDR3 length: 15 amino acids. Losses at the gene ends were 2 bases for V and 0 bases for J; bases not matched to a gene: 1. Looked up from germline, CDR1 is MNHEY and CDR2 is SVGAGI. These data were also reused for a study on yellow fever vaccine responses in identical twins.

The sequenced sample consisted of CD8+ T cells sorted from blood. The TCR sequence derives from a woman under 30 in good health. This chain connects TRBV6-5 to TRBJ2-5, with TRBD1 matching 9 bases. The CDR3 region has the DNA TGTGCCAGCAGTTACACAGGGGGCAACCAAGAGACCCAGTACTTC. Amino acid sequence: CASSYTGGNQETQYF.